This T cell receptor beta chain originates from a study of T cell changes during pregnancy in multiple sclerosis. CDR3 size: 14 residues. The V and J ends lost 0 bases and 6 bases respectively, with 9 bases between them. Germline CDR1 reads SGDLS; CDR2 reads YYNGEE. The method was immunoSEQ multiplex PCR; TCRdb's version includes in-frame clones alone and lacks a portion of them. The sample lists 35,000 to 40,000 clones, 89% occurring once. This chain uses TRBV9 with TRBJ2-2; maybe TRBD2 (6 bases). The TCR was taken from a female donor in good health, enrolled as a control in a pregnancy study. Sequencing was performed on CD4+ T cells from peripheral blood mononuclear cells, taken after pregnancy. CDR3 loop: CASSVGGTAGELFF. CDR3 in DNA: TGTGCCAGCAGCGTAGGCGGGACCGCCGGGGAGCTGTTTTTT. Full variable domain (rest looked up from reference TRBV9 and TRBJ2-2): DSGVTQTPKHLITATGQRVTLRCSPRSGDLSVYWYQQSLDQGLQFLIQYYNGEERAKGNILERFSAQQFPDLHSELNLSSLELGDSALYFCASSVGGTAGELFFGEGSRLTVL.